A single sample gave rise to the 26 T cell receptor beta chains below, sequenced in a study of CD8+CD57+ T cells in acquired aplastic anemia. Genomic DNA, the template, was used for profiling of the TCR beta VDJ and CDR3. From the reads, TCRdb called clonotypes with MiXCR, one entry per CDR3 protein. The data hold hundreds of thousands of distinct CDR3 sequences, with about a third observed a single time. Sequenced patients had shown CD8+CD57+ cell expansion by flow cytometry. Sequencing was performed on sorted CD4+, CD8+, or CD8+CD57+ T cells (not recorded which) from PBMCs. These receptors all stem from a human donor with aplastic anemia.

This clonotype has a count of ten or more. The CDR3 here is CASSQGQVSYEQYF. In DNA, the CDR3 is TGTGCCAGTAGTCAGGGACAGGTCTCCTACGAGCAGTACTTC. The chain carries TRBV19 and TRBJ2-7; 8 bases align to TRBD1. The length of the CDR3 is 14 residues. Germline CDR1 and CDR2: LNHDA and SQIVND (reference sequence). Trimming removed 5 bases from V and 0 bases from J; junction bases left unmatched: 3.

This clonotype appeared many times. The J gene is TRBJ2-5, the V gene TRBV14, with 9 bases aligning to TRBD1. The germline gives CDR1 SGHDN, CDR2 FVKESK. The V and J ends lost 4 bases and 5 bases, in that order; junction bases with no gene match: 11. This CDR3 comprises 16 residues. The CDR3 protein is CASSLPKQGARETQYF. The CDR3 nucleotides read TGTGCCAGCAGCCTCCCGAAACAGGGGGCTCGGGAGACCCAGTACTTC.

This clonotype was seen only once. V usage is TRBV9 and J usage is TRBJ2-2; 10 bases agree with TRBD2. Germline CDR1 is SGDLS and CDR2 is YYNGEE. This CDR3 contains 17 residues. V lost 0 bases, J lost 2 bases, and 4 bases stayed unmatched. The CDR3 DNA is TGTGCCAGCAGCGTAGTTAGCGGGGGGCCCAACACCGGGGAGCTGTTTTTT. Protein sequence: CASSVVSGGPNTGELFF.

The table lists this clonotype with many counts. CDR3 amino acids: CSAPYQGSYGYTF. The CDR3 DNA reads TGCAGTGCTCCTTATCAGGGCTCCTATGGCTACACCTTC. The chain has TRBV20-1 and TRBJ1-2, with D perhaps TRBD1 (5 bases). Trimming removed 5 bases from V and 4 bases from J, with 14 bases in between. The CDR3 contains 13 residues. Germline-derived CDR1 and CDR2 are DFQATT and SNEGSKA (reference sequence).

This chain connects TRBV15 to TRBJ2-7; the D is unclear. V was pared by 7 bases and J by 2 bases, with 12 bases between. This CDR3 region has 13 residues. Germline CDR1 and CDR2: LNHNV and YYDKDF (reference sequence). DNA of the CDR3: TGTGCCACCACGCAGCGCTCCCCCTACGAGCAGTACTTC. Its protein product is CATTQRSPYEQYF.

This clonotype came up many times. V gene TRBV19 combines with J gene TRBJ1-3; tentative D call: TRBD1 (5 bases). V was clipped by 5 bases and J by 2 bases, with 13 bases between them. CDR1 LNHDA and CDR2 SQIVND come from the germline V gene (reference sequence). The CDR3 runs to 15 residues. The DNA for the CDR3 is TGTGCCAGTAGTGACCCGGGACTTACTGGAAACACCATATATTTT. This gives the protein CASSDPGLTGNTIYF.

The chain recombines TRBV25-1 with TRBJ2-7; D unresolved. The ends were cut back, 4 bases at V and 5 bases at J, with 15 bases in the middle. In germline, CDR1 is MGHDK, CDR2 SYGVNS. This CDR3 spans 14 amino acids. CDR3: CASSASSHGHEQYF. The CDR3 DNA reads TGTGCCAGCAGTGCCAGCAGCCATGGCCACGAGCAGTACTTC.

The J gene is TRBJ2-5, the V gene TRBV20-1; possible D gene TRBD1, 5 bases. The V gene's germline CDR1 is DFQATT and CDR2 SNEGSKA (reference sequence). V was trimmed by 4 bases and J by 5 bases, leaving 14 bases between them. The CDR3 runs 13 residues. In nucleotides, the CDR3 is TGCAGTGCTAAAGGACAAGCCCCGGAGACCCAGTACTTC. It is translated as CSAKGQAPETQYF.

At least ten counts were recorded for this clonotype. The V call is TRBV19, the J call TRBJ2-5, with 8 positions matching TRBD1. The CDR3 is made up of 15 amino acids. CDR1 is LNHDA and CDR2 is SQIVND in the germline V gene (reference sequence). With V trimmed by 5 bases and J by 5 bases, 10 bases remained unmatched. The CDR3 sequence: CASSLGGWTGETQYF. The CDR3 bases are TGTGCCAGTAGTCTCGGTGGCTGGACAGGGGAGACCCAGTACTTC.

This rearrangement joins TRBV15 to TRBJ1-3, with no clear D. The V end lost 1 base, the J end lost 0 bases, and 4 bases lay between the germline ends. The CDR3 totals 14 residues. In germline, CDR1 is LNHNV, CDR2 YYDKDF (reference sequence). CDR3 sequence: CATSRVGSGNTIYF. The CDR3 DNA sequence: TGTGCCACCAGCAGAGTGGGCTCTGGAAACACCATATATTTT.

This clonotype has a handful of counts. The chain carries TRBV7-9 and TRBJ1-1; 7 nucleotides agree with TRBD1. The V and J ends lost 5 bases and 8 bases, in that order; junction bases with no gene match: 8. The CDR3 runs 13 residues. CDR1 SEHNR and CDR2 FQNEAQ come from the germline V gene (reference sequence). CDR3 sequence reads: CASSPSPTGEAFF. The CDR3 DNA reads TGTGCCAGCAGCCCCAGCCCGACAGGGGAAGCTTTCTTT.

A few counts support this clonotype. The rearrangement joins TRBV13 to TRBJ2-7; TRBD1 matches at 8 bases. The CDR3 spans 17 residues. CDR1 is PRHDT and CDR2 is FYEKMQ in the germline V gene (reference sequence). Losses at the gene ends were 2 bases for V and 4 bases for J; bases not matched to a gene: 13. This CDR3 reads CASSLLGGQGKEYEQYF. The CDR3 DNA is TGTGCCAGCAGCTTATTAGGCGGACAGGGAAAGGAATACGAGCAGTACTTC.

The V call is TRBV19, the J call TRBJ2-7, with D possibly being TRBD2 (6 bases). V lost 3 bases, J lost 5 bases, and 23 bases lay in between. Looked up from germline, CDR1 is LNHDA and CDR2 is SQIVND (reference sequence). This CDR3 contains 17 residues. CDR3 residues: CASSIQVVTGVVDEQYF. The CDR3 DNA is TGTGCCAGTAGTATTCAAGTAGTGACGGGAGTGGTGGACGAGCAGTACTTC. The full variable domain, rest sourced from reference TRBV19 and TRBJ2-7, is DGGITQSPKYLFRKEGQNVTLSCEQNLNHDAMYWYRQDPGQGLRLIYYSQIVNDFQKGDIAEGYSVSREKKESFPLTVTSAQKNPTAFYLCASSIQVVTGVVDEQYFGPGTRLTVT.

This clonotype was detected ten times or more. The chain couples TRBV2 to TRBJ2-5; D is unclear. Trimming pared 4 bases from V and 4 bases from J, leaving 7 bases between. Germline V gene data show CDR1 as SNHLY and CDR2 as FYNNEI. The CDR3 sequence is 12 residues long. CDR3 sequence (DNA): TGTGCCAGCAGTGTAAACCGAGAGACCCAGTACTTC. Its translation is CASSVNRETQYF.

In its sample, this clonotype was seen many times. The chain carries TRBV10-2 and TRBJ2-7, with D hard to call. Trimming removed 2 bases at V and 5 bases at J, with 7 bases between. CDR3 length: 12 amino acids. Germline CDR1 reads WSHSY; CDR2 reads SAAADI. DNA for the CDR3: TGCGCCAGCAGTGAGACTGGGAACGAGCAGTACTTC. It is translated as CASSETGNEQYF.

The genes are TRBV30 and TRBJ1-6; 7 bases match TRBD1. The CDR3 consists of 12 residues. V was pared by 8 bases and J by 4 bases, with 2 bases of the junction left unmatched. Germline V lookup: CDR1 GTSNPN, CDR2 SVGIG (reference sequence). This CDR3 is CAGGQYNSPLHF. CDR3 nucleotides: TGTGCCGGGGGACAGTATAATTCACCCCTCCACTTT.

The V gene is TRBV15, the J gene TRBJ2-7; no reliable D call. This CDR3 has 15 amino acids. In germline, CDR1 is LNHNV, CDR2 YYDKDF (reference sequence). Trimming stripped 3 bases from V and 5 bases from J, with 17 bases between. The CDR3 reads CATSSQRPGFDEQYF. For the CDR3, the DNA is TGTGCCACCAGCAGCCAAAGACCCGGCTTTGACGAGCAGTACTTC.

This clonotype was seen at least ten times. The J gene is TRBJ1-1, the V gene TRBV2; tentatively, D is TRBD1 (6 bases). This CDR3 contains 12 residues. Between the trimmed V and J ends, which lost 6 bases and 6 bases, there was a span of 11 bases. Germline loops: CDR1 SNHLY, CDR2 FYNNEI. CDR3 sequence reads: CASSEQGSEAFF. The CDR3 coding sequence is TGTGCCAGCAGCGAACAGGGCTCTGAAGCTTTCTTT.

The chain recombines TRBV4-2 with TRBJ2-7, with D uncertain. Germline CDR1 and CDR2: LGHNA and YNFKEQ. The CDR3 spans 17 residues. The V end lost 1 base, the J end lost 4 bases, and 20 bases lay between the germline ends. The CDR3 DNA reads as TGTGCCAGCAGCCAAGGTATTATGCTAGATGGTTCGTACGAGCAGTACTTC. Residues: CASSQGIMLDGSYEQYF.

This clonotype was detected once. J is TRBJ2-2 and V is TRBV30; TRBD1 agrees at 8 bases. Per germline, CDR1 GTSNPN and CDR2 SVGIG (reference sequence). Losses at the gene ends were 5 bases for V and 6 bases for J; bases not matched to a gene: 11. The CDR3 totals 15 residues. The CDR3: CAWGGPTQGAGELFF. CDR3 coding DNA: TGTGCCTGGGGTGGCCCCACACAGGGGGCCGGGGAGCTGTTTTTT.

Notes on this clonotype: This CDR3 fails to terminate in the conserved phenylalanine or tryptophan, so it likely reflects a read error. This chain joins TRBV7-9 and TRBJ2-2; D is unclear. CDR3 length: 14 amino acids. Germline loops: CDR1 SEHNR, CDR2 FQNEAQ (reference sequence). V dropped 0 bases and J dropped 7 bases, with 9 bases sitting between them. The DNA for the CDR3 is TGTGCCAGCAGCTTAGCTGGATTGGGCGGGGAGCTGTTTTCT. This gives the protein CASSLAGLGGELFS.

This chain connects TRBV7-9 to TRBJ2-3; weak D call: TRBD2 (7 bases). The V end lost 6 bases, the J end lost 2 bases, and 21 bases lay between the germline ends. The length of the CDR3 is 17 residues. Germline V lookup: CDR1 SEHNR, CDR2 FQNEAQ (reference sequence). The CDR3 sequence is CASRIGGGRQTTDTQYF. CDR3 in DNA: TGTGCCAGCAGGATAGGGGGGGGCAGACAAACCACAGATACGCAGTATTTT.

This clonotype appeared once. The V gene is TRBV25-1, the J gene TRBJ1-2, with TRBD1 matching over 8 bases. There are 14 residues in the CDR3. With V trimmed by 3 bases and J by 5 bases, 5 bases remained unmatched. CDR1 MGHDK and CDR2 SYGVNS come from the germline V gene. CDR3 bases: TGTGCCAGCAGTGACCAAGACAGGGGATATGGCTACACCTTC. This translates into CASSDQDRGYGYTF.

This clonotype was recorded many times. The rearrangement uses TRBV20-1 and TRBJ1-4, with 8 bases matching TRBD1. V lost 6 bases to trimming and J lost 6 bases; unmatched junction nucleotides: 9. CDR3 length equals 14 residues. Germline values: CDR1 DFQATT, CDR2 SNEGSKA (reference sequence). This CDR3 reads CSAYPGGAHEKLFF. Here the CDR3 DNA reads TGCAGTGCGTATCCAGGGGGCGCGCATGAAAAACTGTTTTTT.

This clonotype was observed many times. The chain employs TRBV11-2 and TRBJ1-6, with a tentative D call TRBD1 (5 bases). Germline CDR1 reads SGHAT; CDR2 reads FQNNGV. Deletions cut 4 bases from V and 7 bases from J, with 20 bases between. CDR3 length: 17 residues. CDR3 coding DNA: TGTGCCAGCAGCTCAACGGCGGGACTGAGGATCAATTCACCCCTCCACTTT. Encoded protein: CASSSTAGLRINSPLHF.

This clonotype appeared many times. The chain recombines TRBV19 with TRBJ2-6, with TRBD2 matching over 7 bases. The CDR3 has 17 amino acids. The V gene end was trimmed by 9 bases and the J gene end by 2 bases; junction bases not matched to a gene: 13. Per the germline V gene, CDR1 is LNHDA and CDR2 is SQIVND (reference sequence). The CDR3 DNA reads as TGTGCCAGCCTAAGGGGAGGGAGTCCTGCTGGGGCCAACGTCCTGACTTTC. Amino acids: CASLRGGSPAGANVLTF. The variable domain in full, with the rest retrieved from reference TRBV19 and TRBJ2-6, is DGGITQSPKYLFRKEGQNVTLSCEQNLNHDAMYWYRQDPGQGLRLIYYSQIVNDFQKGDIAEGYSVSREKKESFPLTVTSAQKNPTAFYLCASLRGGSPAGANVLTFGAGSRLTVL.